The subject of this entry is one TCR beta chain. The sample comes from a study of monozygotic twins with inflammatory bowel disease. The CDR3 contains 14 residues. The germline gives CDR1 GTSNPN, CDR2 SVGIG (reference sequence). TCRdb re-called the 5' RACE reads; one entry per CDR3 protein, DNA not given. The sample has some 450,000 distinct CDR3 sequences, and its top ten clones hold approximately 2.4%. The chain joins TRBV30 to TRBJ1-2; with no DNA, the TCRdb D assignment of TRBD1 cannot be verified. The specimen was blood. This receptor was taken from a human donor with ulcerative colitis or Crohn's disease, or a healthy co-twin of an affected twin (not recorded which). The CDR3 reads CAWAPRQGNYGYTF.